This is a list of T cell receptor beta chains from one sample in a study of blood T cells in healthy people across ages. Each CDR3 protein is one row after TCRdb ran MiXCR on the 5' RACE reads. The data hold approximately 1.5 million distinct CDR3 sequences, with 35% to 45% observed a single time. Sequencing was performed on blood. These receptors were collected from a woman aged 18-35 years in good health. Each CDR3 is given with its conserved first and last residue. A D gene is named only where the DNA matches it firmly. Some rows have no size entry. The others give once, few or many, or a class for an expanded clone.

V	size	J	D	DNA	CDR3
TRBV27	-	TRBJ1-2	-	TGTGCCAGCAGTTTGGTGTTCGGCGAGGAAGGCTACACCTTC	CASSLVFGEEGYTF
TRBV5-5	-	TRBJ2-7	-	TGTGCCAGCAGCTTGGGGGCAGACCCTTACAATGAGCAGTACTTC	CASSLGADPYNEQYF
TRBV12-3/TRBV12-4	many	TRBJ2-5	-	TGTGCCAGCAGTTTCTCGGAGACCCAGTACTTC	CASSFSETQYF
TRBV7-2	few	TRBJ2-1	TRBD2	TGTGCCAGCAGCTCTTCATTTACCGGGACTAGCGTCTCTGAGCAGTTCTTC	CASSSSFTGTSVSEQFF
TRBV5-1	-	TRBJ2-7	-	TGCGCCAGCAAGGAGGGGCCTAACTCCTACGAGCAGTACTTC	CASKEGPNSYEQYF
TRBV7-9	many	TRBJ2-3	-	TGTGCCAGCAGCCCTTTAGGGAGTGGAGATACGCAGTATTTT	CASSPLGSGDTQYF
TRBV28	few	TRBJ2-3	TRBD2	TGTGCCAGCAGGCCTCCGCTAGCGGGAGCTCATTCCACAGATACGCAGTATTTT	CASRPPLAGAHSTDTQYF
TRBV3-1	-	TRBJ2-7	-	TGTGCCAGCAGCCGGAGCTCTGGGTATCTCGAGCAGTACTTC	CASSRSSGYLEQYF
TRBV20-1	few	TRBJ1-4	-	TGCAGTGCTACCTCGGGGAATGTCGCAACTAATGAAAAACTGTTTTTT	CSATSGNVATNEKLFF
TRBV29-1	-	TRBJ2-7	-	TGCAGCGTTGACCTTCGGGGGAGCTCCTACGAGCAGTACTTC	CSVDLRGSSYEQYF
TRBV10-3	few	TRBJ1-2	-	TGTGCCATCAGTGAGGCTGGGGCCAGGGGCCCAATTAACTATGGCTACACCTTC	CAISEAGARGPINYGYTF
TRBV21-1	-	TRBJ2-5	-	TGTGCCAGCAGCAAAGGGAATCCGGGACAGGGTGCGACCCAGTACTTC	CASSKGNPGQGATQYF
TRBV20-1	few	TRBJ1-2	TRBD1	TGCAGTGCTAACACCGGGACAGGGATTAACTATGGCTACACCTTC	CSANTGTGINYGYTF
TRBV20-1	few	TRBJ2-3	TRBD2	TGCAGTGCTAGACCGCTAGCGGGGGGCCCAGATACGCAGTATTTT	CSARPLAGGPDTQYF
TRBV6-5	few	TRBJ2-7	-	TGTGCCAGCAGTTACTCGATTACCGGCTACGAGCAGTACTTC	CASSYSITGYEQYF
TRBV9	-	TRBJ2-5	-	TGTGCCAGCAGCGTTCTTTCTACAACCCAAGAGACCCAGTACTTC	CASSVLSTTQETQYF
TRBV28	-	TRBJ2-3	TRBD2	TGTGCCAGCAGTTTAAACCCAGCGGGGAGCACAGATACGCAGTATTTT	CASSLNPAGSTDTQYF
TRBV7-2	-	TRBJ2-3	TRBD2	TGTGCCAGCAGCTTGGGGGTAGCGGGAGGCAAGAGCACAGATACGCAGTATTTT	CASSLGVAGGKSTDTQYF
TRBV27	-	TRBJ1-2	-	TGTGCCAGCAGTCCTTGGGGGGCGTCGGGGCACACCTTC	CASSPWGASGHTF
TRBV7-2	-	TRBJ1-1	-	TGTGCCAGTAGCTTAGGCAGGTCCCACACTGAAGCTTTCTTT	CASSLGRSHTEAFF
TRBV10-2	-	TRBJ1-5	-	TGCGCCAGCAGTGGGTTCCTCTATCAGCCCCAGCATTTT	CASSGFLYQPQHF
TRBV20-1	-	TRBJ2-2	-	TGCAGTGCCCCCCCGGCTAGCCGGGGCACCGGGGAGCTGTTTTTT	CSAPPASRGTGELFF
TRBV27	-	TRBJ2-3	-	TGTGCCAGCAGTGGCAGGGTAGAGGGCACAGATACGCAGTATTTT	CASSGRVEGTDTQYF
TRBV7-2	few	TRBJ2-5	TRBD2	TGTGCCAGCAGCGCCGCGGGACTAGTAACCCAAGAGACCCAGTACTTC	CASSAAGLVTQETQYF
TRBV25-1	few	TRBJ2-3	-	TGTGCCAGCAGTGAATATCAGGGCACAGATACGCAGTATTTT	CASSEYQGTDTQYF
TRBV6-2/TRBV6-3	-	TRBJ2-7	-	TGTGCCAGCAGTCCAAGTCGCGGTCAGTACTTC	CASSPSRGQYF
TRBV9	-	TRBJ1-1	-	TGTGCCAGCAGCGATCCCAACAGGGAGGCTGAAGCTTTCTTT	CASSDPNREAEAFF
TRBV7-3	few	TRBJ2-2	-	TGTGCCAGCAGCTTAAGGCTAGCAAACACCGGGGAGCTGTTTTTT	CASSLRLANTGELFF
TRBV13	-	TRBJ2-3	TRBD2	TGTGCCAGCAGCTCTCGGACTAGTGTCACAGATACGCAGTATTTT	CASSSRTSVTDTQYF
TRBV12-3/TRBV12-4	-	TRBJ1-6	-	TGTGCCAGCAGTTTTACGTCAGGGAATTCCTATAATTCACCCCTCCACTTT	CASSFTSGNSYNSPLHF
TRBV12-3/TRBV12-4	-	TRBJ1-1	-	TGTGCCAGCAGCCTCTCGTACACTGAAGCTTTCTTT	CASSLSYTEAFF
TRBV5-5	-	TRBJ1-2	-	TGTGCCAGCAGCTTGGCGGCAGGGATCTATGGCTACACCTTC	CASSLAAGIYGYTF
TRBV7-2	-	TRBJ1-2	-	TGTGCCAGCAGCTCACAGGGCTCGATTTCTTTGCGTGGCTACACCTTC	CASSSQGSISLRGYTF
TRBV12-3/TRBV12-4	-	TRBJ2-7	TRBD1	TGTGCCAGCAGTATTCCGACAGGGGGCCACGAGCAGTACTTC	CASSIPTGGHEQYF
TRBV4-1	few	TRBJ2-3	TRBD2	TGCGCCAGCAGCCAAGAAGCGGGGGGTAGCACAGATACGCAGTATTTT	CASSQEAGGSTDTQYF
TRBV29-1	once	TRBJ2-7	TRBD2	TGCAGCGTCATAGCGGGAGGGAACTACGAGCAGTACTTC	CSVIAGGNYEQYF
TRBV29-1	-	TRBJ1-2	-	TGCAGCGTTGGGGAAAATGGCTACACCTTC	CSVGENGYTF
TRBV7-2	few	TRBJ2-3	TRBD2	TGTGCCTCTTCGGAGTGGGCGGGGGGGAGCACAGATACGCAGTATTTT	CASSEWAGGSTDTQYF
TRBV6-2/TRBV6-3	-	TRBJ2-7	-	TGTGCCAGCACGGAGAGCGGTGGGCCCTACGAGCAGTACTTC	CASTESGGPYEQYF
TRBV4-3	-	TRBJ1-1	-	TGCGCCAGCAGCCAGGGCCCGGCAGGGATGAGGACTGAAGCTTTCTTT	CASSQGPAGMRTEAFF
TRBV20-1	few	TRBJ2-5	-	TGCAGTGCTAGAGATGTGGCGGTGGAGGAGACCCAGTACTTC	CSARDVAVEETQYF
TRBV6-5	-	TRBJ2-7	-	TGTGCCAGCAGCGACACAGGGAGTCACGAGCAGTACTTC	CASSDTGSHEQYF
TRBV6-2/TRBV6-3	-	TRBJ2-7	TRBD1	TGTGCCAGCAGTTCCGGGGACAGGGGCGAGCAGTACTTC	CASSSGDRGEQYF
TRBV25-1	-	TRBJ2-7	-	TGTGCCAGCAGTGATCCCGGGATCCGTACCTACGAGCAGTACTTC	CASSDPGIRTYEQYF
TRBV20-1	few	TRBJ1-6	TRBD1	TGCAGTGCTATCCGGGAGGCAGGGGGTTCACCCCTCCACTTT	CSAIREAGGSPLHF
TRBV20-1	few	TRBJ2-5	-	TGCAGTGCTGCCCTACAAGAGACCCAGTACTTC	CSAALQETQYF
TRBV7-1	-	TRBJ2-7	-	TGTGCCAGCAGCTCAGGGGCCTCCCCCGCCTACGAGCAGTACTTC	CASSSGASPAYEQYF
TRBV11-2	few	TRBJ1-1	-	TGTGCCAGCAGCTTATGGGGTCACATGAACACTGAAGCTTTCTTT	CASSLWGHMNTEAFF
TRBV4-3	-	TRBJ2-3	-	TGCGCCAGCAGCCAAGATCCCCAGTCTGAGGATACGCAGTATTTT	CASSQDPQSEDTQYF
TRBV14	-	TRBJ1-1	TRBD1	TGTGCCAGCAGCCAAGTAGGTGCGACAGGGATGAACACTGAAGCTTTCTTT	CASSQVGATGMNTEAFF
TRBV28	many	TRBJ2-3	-	TGTGCCAGCCTCTATCCCAGCACAGATACGCAGTATTTT	CASLYPSTDTQYF
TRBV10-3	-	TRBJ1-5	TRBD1	TGTGCCATCAGTGAGTCGGACAGGGGAAGAGGCAATCAGCCCCAGCATTTT	CAISESDRGRGNQPQHF
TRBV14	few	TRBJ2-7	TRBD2	TGTGCCAGCAGCCAAGGAATATCTAGCGGGGCCTCCTACGAGCAGTACTTC	CASSQGISSGASYEQYF